Shown below are 24 T cell receptor beta chains from a single sample sequenced in a study of blood T cell repertoires in COVID-19. Here immunoSEQ multiplex PCR was the method, and the copy in TCRdb shows in-frame clones only, minus some. The sample includes about 120,000 clones, roughly 76% of them seen just once. The sequenced material came from peripheral blood. The receptors were sampled from an older woman with acute or convalescent COVID-19.

As regards this clone: In the same sample, other DNA sequences code for this CDR3. This sequence joins TRBV14 and TRBJ1-2; maybe TRBD1 (5 bases). CDR1 SGHDN and CDR2 FVKESK come from the germline V gene. The V end lost 0 bases, the J end lost 8 bases, and 13 bases lay between the germline ends. This CDR3 is built from 14 residues. The CDR3 region is CASSQDRGRYGYTF. CDR3 DNA sequence: TGTGCCAGCAGCCAAGATCGGGGGAGATACGGCTACACCTTC.

The rearrangement joins TRBV27 to TRBJ1-1, with D uncertain. The germline V gene encodes CDR1 MNHEY and CDR2 SMNVEV (reference sequence). The germline V and J ends were trimmed by 2 bases and 4 bases, with 8 bases remaining between them. The CDR3 loop spans 13 amino acids. The CDR3 DNA sequence: TGTGCCAGCAGTTTAGGACTCCTCACTGAAGCTTTCTTT. It translates to CASSLGLLTEAFF.

This clone was seen more than once but under ten times. The J gene is TRBJ1-3, the V gene TRBV20-1; D not certain. The CDR3 covers 14 residues. Germline V CDR1 and CDR2: DFQATT, SNEGSKA (reference sequence). V was pared by 3 bases and J by 4 bases, with 13 bases between. CDR3 coding DNA: TGCAGTGCTAGTAGTCGACAATCAGGAAACACCATATATTTT. The encoded protein is CSASSRQSGNTIYF.

The chain combines TRBV11-2 with TRBJ1-1; possible D gene TRBD1, 5 bases. CDR3 length equals 13 residues. The V end was cut by 5 bases, the J end by 1 base, with 8 bases between. CDR1 is SGHAT, CDR2 FQNNGV, per germline. This CDR3 reads CASSVQENTEAFF. CDR3 nucleotides: TGTGCCAGCAGCGTACAGGAGAACACTGAAGCTTTCTTT.

Notes on this clone: The same CDR3 also results from other DNA sequences found in this sample. The chain joins TRBV10-3 to TRBJ1-6; 10 nucleotides line up with TRBD1. Trimming at V came to 8 bases and at J to 7 bases, leaving 8 bases not matched to a gene. The CDR3 extends over 15 amino acids. Per germline, CDR1 ENHRY and CDR2 SYGVKD. The CDR3 nucleotides read TGTGCCATCCGGACAGGGGGAAGTGGGAATTCACCCCTCCACTTT. It yields the protein CAIRTGGSGNSPLHF.

This chain uses TRBV6-5 with TRBJ1-2, with 10 bases that match TRBD1. This CDR3 comprises 15 residues. The V segment lost 2 bases and the J segment 4 bases; nucleotides outside the gene matches: 4. Germline V gives CDR1 MNHEY, CDR2 SVGAGI. DNA for the CDR3: TGTGCCAGCAGTTACCGGACAGGGGGAGGCTATGGCTACACCTTC. Translated, it gives CASSYRTGGGYGYTF.

This clone has only a few counts. This chain joins TRBV29-1 and TRBJ1-5; D uncertain. CDR1 is SQVTM and CDR2 is ANQGSEA in the germline V gene. V was trimmed by 4 bases and J by 9 bases, leaving 16 bases between them. The length of the CDR3 is 13 residues. DNA for the CDR3: TGCAGCGTTGGTGTGCCGGGGTTAGGGCCCCAGCATTTT. Translation gives CSVGVPGLGPQHF.

The genes are TRBV19 and TRBJ2-7; D is perhaps TRBD2 (5 bases). Germline CDR1 reads LNHDA; CDR2 reads SQIVND (reference sequence). Trimming cost V 3 bases and J 0 bases, with 15 bases left between them. This CDR3 spans 16 amino acids. The CDR3 bases are TGTGCCAGTAGTATGGTATTTCTGGGGAGCTCCTACGAGCAGTACTTC. It translates to CASSMVFLGSSYEQYF.

The chain couples TRBV29-1 to TRBJ1-1, with D maybe TRBD1 (5 bases). The CDR3 has 14 residues. Trimming removed 3 bases from V and 0 bases from J, with 11 bases in between. Germline V gives CDR1 SQVTM, CDR2 ANQGSEA. In nucleotides, the CDR3 is TGCAGCGTTGAGGGGACTCTGATGAACACTGAAGCTTTCTTT. It translates to CSVEGTLMNTEAFF.

This clone was counted once. The chain joins TRBV2 to TRBJ2-3; D gene uncertain. In germline, CDR1 is SNHLY, CDR2 FYNNEI. The CDR3 extends over 12 amino acids. V was cut by 3 bases and J by 4 bases, with 5 bases left in between. CDR3 in DNA: TGTGCCAGCAGTGATCTCTCAGATACGCAGTATTTT. Its translation is CASSDLSDTQYF.

J is TRBJ1-2 and V is TRBV28; a possible D gene is TRBD1 (5 bases). This CDR3 is built from 14 residues. CDR1 and CDR2 from the germline V gene are MDHEN and SYDVKM. Trimming took off 6 bases at V and 7 bases at J, with 18 bases between the two ends. This CDR3 reads CASSLGQGSGGYTF. CDR3 DNA sequence: TGTGCCAGCAGCTTGGGTCAGGGTTCCGGTGGCTACACCTTC.

The chain is built from TRBV7-2 and TRBJ1-2; D is perhaps TRBD1 (6 bases). Trimming cost V 0 bases and J 7 bases, with 15 bases left between them. CDR3 length: 15 amino acids. CDR1 and CDR2 (germline): SGHTA, FQGNSA. CDR3 region: CASSLAQRGGGGYTF. The DNA for the CDR3 is TGTGCCAGCAGCTTAGCGCAGAGAGGGGGTGGTGGCTACACCTTC.

This clone was seen just once. The rearrangement uses TRBV10-2 and TRBJ2-5; 7 bases match TRBD2. The length of the CDR3 is 12 residues. Germline V gene data show CDR1 as WSHSY and CDR2 as SAAADI. With 5 bases clipped from V and 4 bases from J, the junction kept 1 base outside the gene matches. The CDR3 protein is CASSPGGETQYF. CDR3 DNA sequence: TGCGCCAGCAGTCCGGGAGGAGAGACCCAGTACTTC.

This clone was seen a few times. Other nucleotide sequences in the sample specify the same CDR3. The rearrangement joins TRBV24-1 to TRBJ1-5; D is unclear. This CDR3 comprises 13 residues. The germline V gene encodes CDR1 KGHDR and CDR2 SFDVKD. With 5 bases removed from V and 2 bases from J, the gap between germline ends came to 6 bases. Here the CDR3 DNA reads TGTGCCACCAGTGGGGGAGGCAATCAGCCCCAGCATTTT. As protein: CATSGGGNQPQHF.

To note about this clone: This sample also contains other DNA sequences that code for the same CDR3. The chain carries TRBV7-2 and TRBJ2-4, with TRBD2 identical over 9 bases. With V trimmed by 1 base and J by 12 bases, 7 bases remained unmatched. The CDR3 extends over 14 amino acids. The V gene's germline CDR1 is SGHTA and CDR2 FQGNSA. The CDR3 spells CASSLGGGAGTQYF. DNA for the CDR3: TGTGCCAGCAGCTTAGGCGGGGGGGCGGGCACTCAGTACTTC. Filled out from reference TRBV7-2 and TRBJ2-4, the complete variable domain reads GAGVSQSPSNKVTEKGKDVELRCDPISGHTALYWYRQSLGQGLEFLIYFQGNSAPDKSGLPSDRFSAERTGGSVSTLTIQRTQQEDSAVYLCASSLGGGAGTQYFGAGTRLSVL.

The J gene is TRBJ2-1, the V gene TRBV19, with 9 bases lining up with TRBD1. CDR1 is LNHDA, CDR2 SQIVND, per germline (reference sequence). Unmatched junction bases numbered 10, after V lost 6 bases and J lost 7 bases. The CDR3 length is 15 residues. CDR3 region: CASRTTGGSANEQFF. DNA of the CDR3: TGTGCCAGTAGGACCACAGGGGGCTCAGCAAATGAGCAGTTCTTC. Filled out from reference TRBV19 and TRBJ2-1, the complete variable domain reads DGGITQSPKYLFRKEGQNVTLSCEQNLNHDAMYWYRQDPGQGLRLIYYSQIVNDFQKGDIAEGYSVSREKKESFPLTVTSAQKNPTAFYLCASRTTGGSANEQFFGPGTRLTVL.

The chain combines TRBV3-1 (or the pseudogene TRBV3-2) with TRBJ1-1, with TRBD1 as a possible D gene (5 bases). Germline-derived CDR1 and CDR2 are LGHDT and YNNKEL (reference sequence). V was pared by 1 base and J by 1 base, with 7 bases between. There are 14 residues in the CDR3. CDR3 region: CASSQAGGNTEAFF. The CDR3, as DNA: TGTGCCAGCAGCCAAGCCGGGGGGAACACTGAAGCTTTCTTT.

The V gene is TRBV7-2, the J gene TRBJ1-2, with 7 bases fitting TRBD1. CDR1 and CDR2 from the germline V gene are SGHTA and FQGNSA. The length of the CDR3 is 13 residues. V dropped 5 bases and J dropped 4; count of bases not matched to a gene: 4. CDR3 coding DNA: TGTGCCAGCAGCGCGGGACAGTTCTATGGCTACACCTTC. Its protein product is CASSAGQFYGYTF.

This clone turned up a few times. This chain connects TRBV2 to TRBJ1-2; the D gene is possibly TRBD1 (5 bases). CDR1 and CDR2 from the germline V gene are SNHLY and FYNNEI. V was clipped by 2 bases and J by 8 bases, with 15 bases between them. The CDR3 has 14 residues. The CDR3 sequence is CASSEYSGDRGYTF. Written as DNA, the CDR3 is TGTGCCAGCAGTGAATATTCGGGGGATCGCGGCTACACCTTC.

This chain uses TRBV6-5 with TRBJ2-2; TRBD1 might be the D (6 bases). This CDR3 has 13 residues. V dropped 7 bases and J dropped 3 bases, with 9 bases sitting between them. Germline CDR1 is MNHEY and CDR2 is SVGAGI. The CDR3 protein is CASTTGYTGELFF. Written as DNA, the CDR3 is TGTGCCAGCACCACAGGGTACACCGGGGAGCTGTTTTTT.

The chain has TRBV5-4 and TRBJ1-6, with TRBD1 matching 7 bases. CDR1 and CDR2 (germline): SGHNT, YYREEE (reference sequence). The trim removed 3 bases at V and 7 bases at J, leaving 7 bases unmatched. The CDR3 runs 15 residues. CDR3 nucleotide sequence: TGTGCCAGCAGCTCTAGTTTACAGGGGAATTCACCCCTCCACTTT. Protein: CASSSSLQGNSPLHF.

V is TRBV11-2 and J is TRBJ2-7; 8 bases fit TRBD1. V shed 5 bases, J shed 0 bases, and the junction held 3 bases outside the gene matches. The germline CDR1 and CDR2 sequences are SGHAT and FQNNGV. The CDR3 has 14 amino acids. The CDR3 DNA is TGTGCCAGCAGCCGCAGGGGGCTCTCCTACGAGCAGTACTTC. Translation: CASSRRGLSYEQYF.

J is TRBJ1-5 and V is TRBV7-3; D unresolved. CDR1 and CDR2 (germline): SGHTA, FQGTGA. Trimming took 4 bases from V and 0 from J, leaving 19 bases between them. The CDR3 contains 18 residues. CDR3: CASSSQTSGRNSNQPQHF. The DNA of the CDR3 is TGTGCCAGCAGCTCACAAACTTCGGGTAGGAATAGCAATCAGCCCCAGCATTTT.

The chain employs TRBV11-2 and TRBJ1-4; the D gene is possibly TRBD1 (5 bases). V dropped 5 bases and J dropped 0 bases, with 22 bases sitting between them. Germline V gene lookup returns CDR1 SGHAT and CDR2 FQNNGV. The CDR3 has 19 residues. For the CDR3, the DNA is TGTGCCAGCAGCCCCTTGGGCGCGGGGGTAGGCGCAACTAATGAAAAACTGTTTTTT. This encodes CASSPLGAGVGATNEKLFF.